These 25 T cell receptor beta chains share one sample of origin, sequenced in a study of T cell repertoires in cytomegalovirus infection. TCRdb re-called the reads through MiXCR, storing one row per CDR3 protein. Of a few hundred thousand distinct CDR3 sequences in the sample, 25% to 35% were seen once. For these receptors, no antigen is known. The sequenced sample was cultured PBMCs, obtained from culture after CMV antigen stimulation. The receptors stem from a human donor in good health (CMV status not recorded). Some clones in this sample may be carry-over from other donors' samples.

This chain links TRBV28 with TRBJ2-3; no clear D. V gave up 3 bases and J gave up 7 bases, with 14 bases separating them. Germline V gene data show CDR1 as MDHEN and CDR2 as SYDVKM. This CDR3 is 14 amino acids long. Here the CDR3 DNA reads TGTGCCAGCAGTTTTGATCCAAGATCGCATACGCAGTATTTT. Its translation: CASSFDPRSHTQYF.

This clonotype was recorded many times. The CDR3 protein is CASSLFSGRATDTQYF. Here the CDR3 DNA reads TGTGCCAGCAGCTTGTTTAGCGGGAGGGCCACAGATACGCAGTATTTT. The chain combines TRBV7-2 with TRBJ2-3; 11 bases align to TRBD2. The V and J ends lost 3 bases and 2 bases, in that order; junction bases with no gene match: 4. The CDR3 is 16 residues long. Germline V gene lookup returns CDR1 SGHTA and CDR2 FQGNSA.

This clonotype was counted only a few times. The CDR3 nucleotides are TGTGCCAGCAGAGATGGGACCCGCAATGAGCAGTTCTTC. Its protein product is CASRDGTRNEQFF. The rearrangement links TRBV6-2 or TRBV6-3 to TRBJ2-1; the D gene could be TRBD1 or TRBD2 (5 bases each). V lost 6 bases and J lost 6, with 12 bases in between. The CDR3 totals 13 residues. The germline CDR1 and CDR2 sequences are MNHEY and SVGEGT.

This clonotype has a handful of counts. This sequence joins TRBV7-8 and TRBJ1-6, with D possibly matching TRBD1 (5 bases). The germline gives CDR1 SGHVS, CDR2 FQNEAQ. The CDR3 has 13 residues. The V end was cut by 3 bases, the J end by 5 bases, with 5 bases between. CDR3 loop: CASSLGDNSPLHF. CDR3 DNA sequence: TGTGCCAGCAGCTTGGGGGATAATTCACCCCTCCACTTT.

The chain joins TRBV6-1 to TRBJ1-6; D is possibly TRBD1 (5 bases). The CDR3 is 16 amino acids. V was cut by 0 bases and J by 5 bases, with 11 bases left in between. Germline V gene data show CDR1 as MNHNS and CDR2 as SASEGT. The CDR3 DNA is TGTGCCAGCAGTGAAGCATGGGGGATTAATAATTCACCCCTCCACTTT. This codes for CASSEAWGINNSPLHF.

This chain links TRBV5-1 with TRBJ1-2; the match to TRBD1 covers 9 bases. This CDR3 is built from 14 residues. Germline lookup yields CDR1 SGHRS and CDR2 YFSETQ. V was pared by 6 bases and J by 3 bases, with 6 bases of the junction left unmatched. CDR3: CASTVRQGDYGYTF. Written as DNA, the CDR3 is TGCGCCAGCACCGTGAGACAGGGGGACTATGGCTACACCTTC.

This clonotype was detected a few times. V is TRBV7-2 and J is TRBJ2-5, with 10 bases identical to TRBD1. The germline CDR1 and CDR2 sequences are SGHTA and FQGNSA. J was trimmed by 4 bases and V by 3 bases; bases with no gene match: 11. The CDR3 spans 17 residues. This CDR3 is CASSFLSAGTGVETQYF. Written as DNA, the CDR3 is TGTGCCAGCAGCTTTCTATCCGCCGGGACAGGGGTAGAGACCCAGTACTTC.

This clonotype was counted many times. The chain carries TRBV30 and TRBJ2-5; D possibly corresponds to TRBD1 (5 bases). CDR1 and CDR2 (germline): GTSNPN, SVGIG (reference sequence). Trimming took 3 bases from V and 4 from J, leaving 12 bases between them. The CDR3 covers 13 residues. DNA for the CDR3: TGTGCCTGGAGATCAAAGGGGTTAGAGACCCAGTACTTC. Its translation: CAWRSKGLETQYF.

This clonotype was seen ten or more times. V usage is TRBV7-2 and J usage is TRBJ2-5; no definite D call. The CDR3 totals 12 residues. V was clipped by 5 bases and J by 1 base, with 5 bases between them. Per germline, CDR1 SGHTA and CDR2 FQGNSA. The CDR3 DNA is TGTGCCAGCAGCCAGCCCCAAGAGACCCAGTACTTC. Its protein product is CASSQPQETQYF.

This clonotype has just a few counts. The CDR3 spells CASSYRRPGLEVGYTF. The CDR3 DNA follows: TGTGCCAGCAGCTACCGTCGACCAGGATTGGAAGTTGGCTACACCTTC. V and J are TRBV6-6 and TRBJ1-2; D gene unclear. The germline V gene encodes CDR1 MNHNY and CDR2 SVGAGI (reference sequence). This CDR3 region has 16 residues. The V and J ends lost 6 bases and 7 bases respectively, with 24 bases between them.

The CDR3 is CASSPPVITEAFF. CDR3 bases: TGTGCCAGCTCACCACCGGTTATCACTGAAGCTTTCTTT. This chain connects TRBV18 to TRBJ1-1; the D is unclear. CDR1 KGHSH and CDR2 LQKENI come from the germline V gene. This CDR3 is built from 13 residues. Trimming removed 0 bases at V and 4 bases at J, with 6 bases between.

On this clonotype itself: A single base separates this from a much larger clone, so it may be a read error. The CDR3 DNA is TGTGCCAGCTCACCACCGGCTAACGGGAGATATGACAATGAGCAGTTCTTC. It codes for CASSPPANGRYDNEQFF. The chain recombines TRBV18 with TRBJ2-1; D is perhaps TRBD2 (6 bases). The length of the CDR3 is 17 residues. Trimming pared 0 bases from V and 5 bases from J, leaving 17 bases between. CDR1 is KGHSH, CDR2 LQKENI, per germline.

The chain employs TRBV10-3 and TRBJ2-3; 7 positions agree with TRBD2. Germline CDR1 and CDR2: ENHRY and SYGVKD. This CDR3 has 15 residues. V lost 7 bases and J lost 1; bases outside the gene matches: 8. In nucleotides, the CDR3 is TGTGCCATCACAGCGGGACGGGCTGGCACAGATACGCAGTATTTT. This sequence encodes CAITAGRAGTDTQYF.

The chain combines TRBV6-5 with TRBJ2-1, with 9 nucleotides matching TRBD2. Losses at the gene ends were 4 bases for V and 0 bases for J; bases not matched to a gene: 4. Germline V gene lookup returns CDR1 MNHEY and CDR2 SVGAGI. This CDR3 spans 16 amino acids. The CDR3 DNA sequence: TGTGCCAGCAGTTGGAATAGCGGGAGCTCCTACAATGAGCAGTTCTTC. Translated, it gives CASSWNSGSSYNEQFF.

This clonotype was seen only a few times. The chain links TRBV7-2 to TRBJ2-3; the D is unclear. Per the germline V gene, CDR1 is SGHTA and CDR2 is FQGNSA. The CDR3 has 13 amino acids. V was trimmed by 5 bases and J by 4 bases, leaving 10 bases between them. The CDR3 DNA follows: TGTGCCAGCAGCCCCTTTAGTGCAGATACGCAGTATTTT. Translated: CASSPFSADTQYF.

The chain combines TRBV6-2 or TRBV6-3 with TRBJ1-1; 7 nucleotides align to TRBD1. The CDR3 loop spans 18 amino acids. Germline V CDR1 and CDR2: MNHEY, SVGEGT. The ends lost 7 bases at V and 0 bases at J; junction bases unmatched: 17. The chain's CDR3 is CASTFNMRQGGMNTEAFF. CDR3 nucleotide sequence: TGTGCCAGCACTTTCAACATGCGACAGGGAGGAATGAACACTGAAGCTTTCTTT.

The chain is built from TRBV4-1 and TRBJ2-7; TRBD2 agrees at 10 bases. With V trimmed by 2 bases and J by 0 bases, 4 bases remained unmatched. There are 16 residues in the CDR3. Germline V gives CDR1 MGHRA, CDR2 YSYEKL. The CDR3 region has the DNA TGCGCCAGCAGCCAACTAGCGGGAGTCTCCTCCTACGAGCAGTACTTC. This encodes CASSQLAGVSSYEQYF.

This clonotype showed up many times. The genes are TRBV7-2 and TRBJ2-1; 11 bases are shared with TRBD2. The CDR3 has 18 residues. With V trimmed by 10 bases and J by 4 bases, 18 bases remained unmatched. The germline V gene encodes CDR1 SGHTA and CDR2 FQGNSA. This chain's CDR3 is CAIAGTSGPQYTYNEQFF. DNA of the CDR3: TGTGCCATCGCCGGGACTAGCGGACCCCAGTACACTTACAATGAGCAGTTCTTC.

In this sample, this clonotype turned up a few times. The V gene is TRBV7-2, the J gene TRBJ1-4; possible D gene TRBD1, 6 bases. V gave up 5 bases and J gave up 3 bases, with 10 bases separating them. This CDR3 is built from 14 residues. Germline CDR1 and CDR2: SGHTA and FQGNSA. CDR3: CASSQGTSNEKLFF. The DNA of the CDR3 is TGTGCCAGCAGCCAGGGGACGTCTAATGAAAAACTGTTTTTT.

This chain connects TRBV4-3 to TRBJ2-3; 10 nucleotides agree with TRBD2. This CDR3 has 16 amino acids. J lost 2 bases, V lost 1 base, and 3 bases had no gene match. Germline V gene lookup returns CDR1 LGHNA and CDR2 YSLEER. The CDR3 DNA reads as TGCGCCAGCAGCCAAGGGACTAGCGGATACACAGATACGCAGTATTTT. This encodes CASSQGTSGYTDTQYF.

The chain couples TRBV15 to TRBJ2-1; the match to TRBD2 covers 13 bases. CDR1 is LNHNV and CDR2 is YYDKDF in the germline V gene (reference sequence). V lost 0 bases to trimming and J lost 4 bases; unmatched junction nucleotides: 0. This CDR3 has 16 residues. This chain's CDR3 is CATSRELAGGYNEQFF. The CDR3 coding sequence is TGTGCCACCAGCAGAGAACTAGCGGGAGGGTACAATGAGCAGTTCTTC.

The CDR3 reads CASSLRADTGELFF. For the CDR3, the DNA is TGTGCCAGCAGCTTACGGGCGGACACCGGGGAGCTGTTTTTT. The chain joins TRBV7-3 to TRBJ2-2; D unresolved. Germline V gene data show CDR1 as SGHTA and CDR2 as FQGTGA. The CDR3 is made up of 14 amino acids. With 2 bases removed from V and 3 bases from J, the gap between germline ends came to 7 bases. The entire variable domain, with the rest obtained from reference TRBV7-3 and TRBJ2-2, is as follows: GAGVSQTPSNKVTEKGKYVELRCDPISGHTALYWYRQSLGQGPEFLIYFQGTGAADDSGLPNDRFFAVRPEGSVSTLKIQRTERGDSAVYLCASSLRADTGELFFGEGSRLTVL.

This clonotype was counted between two and nine times. The chain carries TRBV5-6 and TRBJ1-2, with 9 bases lining up with TRBD1. CDR1 and CDR2 from the germline V gene are SGHDT and YYEEEE. CDR3 length: 14 residues. V was clipped by 4 bases and J by 8 bases; unmatched bases: 9. In nucleotides, the CDR3 is TGTGCCAGCAGCCGCGCCGGGACAGGGAGCGGCTACACCTTC. Residues: CASSRAGTGSGYTF. The whole variable domain, filled in from reference TRBV5-6 and TRBJ1-2, reads DAGVTQSPTHLIKTRGQQVTLRCSPKSGHDTVSWYQQALGQGPQFIFQYYEEEERQRGNFPDRFSGHQFPNYSSELNVNALLLGDSALYLCASSRAGTGSGYTFGSGTRLTVV.

The chain couples TRBV7-2 to TRBJ1-1; D is perhaps TRBD1 (6 bases). The V gene's germline CDR1 is SGHTA and CDR2 FQGNSA. V dropped 2 bases and J dropped 0 bases, with 13 bases sitting between them. The CDR3 is made up of 16 amino acids. CDR3 bases: TGTGCCAGCAGCTTACCGAACAGGGCGATGAACACTGAAGCTTTCTTT. It codes for CASSLPNRAMNTEAFF.

This clonotype was counted ten times or more. The chain combines TRBV7-2 with TRBJ1-2, with 8 bases identical to TRBD1. With 5 bases clipped from V and 8 bases from J, the junction kept 7 bases outside the gene matches. The length of the CDR3 is 13 residues. Germline V gene lookup returns CDR1 SGHTA and CDR2 FQGNSA. CDR3 bases: TGTGCCAGCAGCGTAGACAGGGGTTGGGGCTACACCTTC. Its translation is CASSVDRGWGYTF.